The rows below give T cell receptor beta chains drawn from one sample of a study of T cell responses to AZD1222 COVID-19 vaccine. The table came from immunoSEQ multiplex PCR; TCRdb's copy has only in-frame clones and leaves some out. The sample includes over 110,000 clones, 85% to 95% seen only once; the top ten take around 10%. Sequenced here: peripheral blood, sampled after recovery from COVID-19. Every receptor here comes from an adult who had recovered from COVID-19. CDR3s include the opening cysteine and the closing phenylalanine or tryptophan. D genes are given only for firm matches. The size of a clone is reported for some rows only, either as once, few or many, or as a class for expanded clones.

v_gene: TRBV5-1; j_gene: TRBJ1-5; abundance: -; d_gene: -; CDR3nt: TGCGCCAGCAGCTTGGAGGCAGGGGGCAATCAGCCCCAGCATTTT; CDR3aa: CASSLEAGGNQPQHF
v_gene: TRBV5-8; j_gene: TRBJ1-2; abundance: -; d_gene: -; CDR3nt: TGTGCCAGCGGGAACAGGGATAACTATGGCTACACCTTC; CDR3aa: CASGNRDNYGYTF
v_gene: TRBV27; j_gene: TRBJ2-1; abundance: -; d_gene: TRBD2; CDR3nt: TGTGCCAGCAGTCTCCGTCCGCCCAGGGCGGGAGAGGGTAATGAGCAGTTCTTC; CDR3aa: CASSLRPPRAGEGNEQFF
v_gene: TRBV19; j_gene: TRBJ1-5; abundance: -; d_gene: -; CDR3nt: TGTGCCAGTAGTCCAGACCTTAGCAATCAGCCCCAGCATTTT; CDR3aa: CASSPDLSNQPQHF
v_gene: TRBV18; j_gene: TRBJ2-7; abundance: -; d_gene: TRBD1; CDR3nt: TGTGCCAGCTCACGGAAACAGGGGGACGAGCAGTACTTC; CDR3aa: CASSRKQGDEQYF
v_gene: TRBV28; j_gene: TRBJ2-7; abundance: -; d_gene: TRBD2; CDR3nt: TGTGCCAGCAGTTTATTTGTTTCTATAGCGGGAGCATCCTACGAGCAGTACTTC; CDR3aa: CASSLFVSIAGASYEQYF
v_gene: TRBV27; j_gene: TRBJ2-7; abundance: -; d_gene: TRBD2; CDR3nt: TGTGCCAGTCGACTAGCGGGATCGTACGAGCAGTACTTC; CDR3aa: CASRLAGSYEQYF
v_gene: TRBV29-1; j_gene: TRBJ2-7; abundance: once; d_gene: -; CDR3nt: TGCAGCGTTGGGAGTTCAATTAACCCCTACGAGCAGTACTTC; CDR3aa: CSVGSSINPYEQYF
v_gene: TRBV9; j_gene: TRBJ2-3; abundance: -; d_gene: TRBD2; CDR3nt: TGTGCCAGCAGCTTGGGACTAGCGAGCACAGATACGCAGTATTTT; CDR3aa: CASSLGLASTDTQYF
v_gene: TRBV28; j_gene: TRBJ2-7; abundance: -; d_gene: TRBD1; CDR3nt: TGTGCCAGCACCACTGTCAGGGGGCGGCAGTACTTC; CDR3aa: CASTTVRGRQYF
v_gene: TRBV3-1/TRBV3-2; j_gene: TRBJ2-7; abundance: -; d_gene: -; CDR3nt: TGTGCCAGCAGCCAATGGGGAACGGCAGTCGGCTACGAGCAGTACTTC; CDR3aa: CASSQWGTAVGYEQYF
v_gene: TRBV19; j_gene: TRBJ2-7; abundance: -; d_gene: -; CDR3nt: TGTGCCAGTAGTATAGATTCCTACTACGAGCAGTACTTC; CDR3aa: CASSIDSYYEQYF
v_gene: TRBV18; j_gene: TRBJ2-5; abundance: -; d_gene: -; CDR3nt: TGTGCCAGCTCACCCCAAGAGACCCAGTACTTC; CDR3aa: CASSPQETQYF
v_gene: TRBV7-9; j_gene: TRBJ1-5; abundance: -; d_gene: TRBD1; CDR3nt: TGTGCCAGCAGCCGGGACAGGGAGGTTGGATACCAGCCCCAGCATTTT; CDR3aa: CASSRDREVGYQPQHF